This is a list of T cell receptor beta chains from one sample in a study of post-analysis software for immune sequencing data. TCRdb reprocessed the PCR reads via MiXCR and lists one record per CDR3 protein. The sample carries roughly 540,000 distinct CDR3 sequences, 30% to 40% recorded once. Input material: blood. The receptors shown here come from a girl aged 2-17 years with multiple sclerosis. Each CDR3 is given with its conserved first and last residue. A D gene is named only where the DNA matches it firmly. The size of a clone is reported for some rows only, either as once, few or many, or as a class for expanded clones.

V gene	D gene	clone size	J gene	CDR3 protein	CDR3 DNA
TRBV7-2	TRBD2	few	TRBJ2-1	CASSHRGSGGAHSYNEQFF	TGTGCCAGCAGCCACCGGGGTAGCGGGGGGGCCCACTCCTACAATGAGCAGTTCTTC
TRBV29-1	.	.	TRBJ2-5	CSVGGPRPQETQYF	TGCAGCGTCGGGGGGCCCCGACCGCAAGAGACCCAGTACTTC
TRBV5-6	.	.	TRBJ2-1	CASTDARGTHEQFF	TGTGCCAGCACCGATGCACGGGGTACCCATGAGCAGTTCTTC
TRBV20-1	TRBD1	few	TRBJ2-6	CSAIGTEHSGANVLTF	TGCAGTGCTATAGGGACAGAGCACTCTGGGGCCAACGTCCTGACTTTC
TRBV12-3/TRBV12-4	.	few	TRBJ2-7	CASRRDGGADEQYF	TGTGCCAGCAGACGGGACGGAGGAGCGGACGAGCAGTACTTC
TRBV20-1	TRBD2	few	TRBJ2-3	CSARGTAGVLRIQGTQYF	TGCAGTGCTAGAGGGACGGCGGGAGTTTTAAGAATCCAAGGTACGCAGTATTTT
TRBV12-3/TRBV12-4	TRBD2	.	TRBJ2-5	CASSSPGGLAETQYF	TGTGCCAGCAGTTCACCGGGGGGGCTAGCAGAGACCCAGTACTTC
TRBV2	.	few	TRBJ2-3	CASSSRRGTDTQYF	TGTGCCAGCAGTTCCCGACGGGGCACAGATACGCAGTATTTT
TRBV3-1	.	.	TRBJ2-6	CASSRYTSGANVLTF	TGTGCCAGCAGCCGCTACACCTCTGGGGCCAACGTCCTGACTTTC
TRBV6-5	.	.	TRBJ1-5	CASSYSNSQPQHF	TGTGCCAGCAGTTACTCGAACTCCCAGCCCCAGCATTTT
TRBV5-1	TRBD1	few	TRBJ2-7	CASWTGDLHEQYF	TGCGCCAGCTGGACAGGGGACCTCCACGAGCAGTACTTC
TRBV15	TRBD1	few	TRBJ2-3	CATSTHRGQGVDTQYF	TGTGCCACCAGCACCCATCGGGGACAGGGGGTAGATACGCAGTATTTT
TRBV6-5	.	few	TRBJ2-7	CASRSDRNSYEQYF	TGTGCCAGCAGAAGTGACAGGAATTCCTACGAGCAGTACTTC
TRBV12-3/TRBV12-4	.	few	TRBJ1-2	CASSLNVRDGYTF	TGTGCCAGCAGTTTAAACGTCAGGGATGGCTACACCTTC
TRBV20-1	.	few	TRBJ2-5	CSAHEGGTLQETQYF	TGCAGTGCACACGAAGGGGGGACCCTCCAAGAGACCCAGTACTTC
TRBV19	.	.	TRBJ1-5	CASSVSTGPGQPQHF	TGTGCCAGTAGTGTCAGCACAGGGCCCGGTCAGCCCCAGCATTTT
TRBV7-6	.	.	TRBJ2-2	CASSLDGVTATGELFF	TGTGCCAGCAGCTTAGATGGGGTTACGGCCACCGGGGAGCTGTTTTTT
TRBV5-5	TRBD1	few	TRBJ1-1	CASSEQGALTEAFF	TGTGCCAGCAGCGAACAGGGGGCGCTCACTGAAGCTTTCTTT
TRBV7-2	.	.	TRBJ2-3	CASSTGTPGTDTQYF	TGTGCCAGCAGCACCGGGACCCCGGGGACAGATACGCAGTATTTT
TRBV24-1	TRBD1	.	TRBJ2-4	CATSDPGQEKNIQYF	TGTGCCACCAGTGACCCAGGACAGGAGAAAAACATTCAGTACTTC
TRBV27	.	few	TRBJ2-7	CASSLSYRELYEQYF	TGTGCCAGCAGTTTATCCTATCGGGAATTATACGAGCAGTACTTC
TRBV10-3	TRBD2	few	TRBJ2-1	CAISEGLAQDEQFF	TGTGCCATCAGTGAGGGACTAGCTCAGGATGAGCAGTTCTTC
TRBV7-3	.	few	TRBJ2-1	CASSLYGGGPYNEQFF	TGTGCCAGCAGCCTCTATGGGGGGGGCCCCTACAATGAGCAGTTCTTC
TRBV11-1	.	.	TRBJ2-3	CTSSHDRAFTDTQYF	TGTACCAGCAGCCACGACAGAGCTTTCACAGATACGCAGTATTTT
TRBV7-2	TRBD1	few	TRBJ2-4	CASSSRDSGTGRNIQYF	TGTGCCAGCAGTTCTAGGGACTCCGGGACAGGGCGGAACATTCAGTACTTC